These 27 T cell receptor beta chains were all obtained from the same sample, sequenced in a study of T-cell memory formation after mild COVID-19. TCRdb re-called the 5' RACE reads through MiXCR, storing one row per CDR3 protein. The table records about 620,000 distinct CDR3 sequences, roughly 18% of them present only once. Sequencing used PBMCs or a T cell subset sorted from them (not recorded which). These receptors all stem from an adult woman who had mild COVID-19 (a few samples of this study predate the infection). Cell type and time point are not known.

J is TRBJ2-7 and V is TRBV23-1, with 8 bases identical to TRBD2. TRBV23-1 falls under the ORF class, with uncertain function. V gave up 3 bases and J gave up 4 bases; unmatched junction bases: 5. The CDR3 spans 14 residues. CDR3 sequence reads: CASSHPPGGYEQYF. The CDR3, as DNA: TGCGCCAGCAGTCATCCCCCGGGAGGGTACGAGCAGTACTTC.

This clonotype was observed many times. This chain connects TRBV7-2 to TRBJ1-5; D gene unclear. This CDR3 has 13 amino acids. V shed 5 bases and J shed 6 bases, with 11 bases lying between them. The germline gives CDR1 SGHTA, CDR2 FQGNSA. The CDR3 sequence: CASSTSRVQPQHF. DNA for the CDR3: TGTGCCAGCAGCACCTCACGGGTTCAGCCCCAGCATTTT. Full variable domain (rest looked up from reference TRBV7-2 and TRBJ1-5): GAGVSQSPSNKVTEKGKDVELRCDPISGHTALYWYRQSLGQGLEFLIYFQGNSAPDKSGLPSDRFSAERTGGSVSTLTIQRTQQEDSAVYLCASSTSRVQPQHFGDGTRLSIL.

V is TRBV6-5 and J is TRBJ2-7; tentative D call: TRBD1 (6 bases). The CDR3 loop spans 14 amino acids. Deletions cut 3 bases from V and 2 bases from J, with 11 bases between. The germline V gene encodes CDR1 MNHEY and CDR2 SVGAGI. The CDR3 here is CASSYHRATYEQYF. DNA for the CDR3: TGTGCCAGCAGTTATCACAGGGCCACCTACGAGCAGTACTTC.

The rearrangement links TRBV20-1 to TRBJ1-1; D is possibly TRBD1 (5 bases). Germline V gene sequence: CDR1 DFQATT, CDR2 SNEGSKA (reference sequence). This CDR3 comprises 14 residues. V lost 1 base to trimming and J lost 6 bases, with 15 bases between them. CDR3 in amino acids: CSARGGLGTPEAFF. CDR3 DNA sequence: TGCAGTGCTAGAGGGGGACTGGGAACGCCTGAAGCTTTCTTT.

This clonotype was picked up a small number of times. CDR3 in DNA: TGTGCCTGGTATATACGACAAAACTATGGCTACACCTTC. Translating it yields CAWYIRQNYGYTF. The chain uses TRBV30 and TRBJ1-2; D remains ambiguous. Trimming stripped 5 bases from V and 2 bases from J, with 12 bases between. In germline, CDR1 is GTSNPN, CDR2 SVGIG (reference sequence). The CDR3 spans 13 residues.

The V call is TRBV7-9, the J call TRBJ2-5; perhaps TRBD2 as D (6 bases). Germline V gene sequence: CDR1 SEHNR, CDR2 FQNEAQ (reference sequence). V lost 6 bases and J lost 5, with 10 bases in between. The CDR3 totals 12 residues. The CDR3 DNA follows: TGTGCCAGCAGGGGGGGATTCGAGACCCAGTACTTC. This translates into CASRGGFETQYF.

A few counts support this clonotype. The chain is built from TRBV7-9 and TRBJ2-7, with D maybe TRBD2 (5 bases). The CDR3 has 16 amino acids. V lost 2 bases and J lost 4, with 18 bases in between. Germline CDR1 and CDR2: SEHNR and FQNEAQ (reference sequence). CDR3 amino acids: CASSLTEGTVRYEQYF. The CDR3 nucleotides read TGTGCCAGCAGCTTAACAGAGGGTACGGTGAGGTACGAGCAGTACTTC.

A few counts support this clonotype. The rearrangement joins TRBV5-1 to TRBJ2-1; perhaps TRBD1 as D (6 bases). This CDR3 contains 14 residues. Trimming removed 4 bases from V and 0 bases from J, with 8 bases in between. CDR1 and CDR2 (germline): SGHRS, YFSETQ. This chain's CDR3 is CASSADSSYNEQFF. CDR3 coding DNA: TGCGCCAGCAGCGCGGACAGCTCCTACAATGAGCAGTTCTTC.

The chain is built from TRBV11-3 and TRBJ2-1; no clear D. The CDR3 is 13 amino acids. Per the germline V gene, CDR1 is SGHNT and CDR2 is YENEEA. The V end was cut by 5 bases, the J end by 10 bases, with 15 bases between. DNA of the CDR3: TGTGCCAGCAGCAAATATAGAGCCGTAGAGCAGTTCTTC. Residues: CASSKYRAVEQFF.

The table lists this clonotype with many counts. The genes are TRBV12-3 or TRBV12-4 and TRBJ2-7; 7 bases are a match to TRBD1. V gave up 6 bases and J gave up 5 bases; unmatched junction bases: 7. This CDR3 contains 13 residues. The CDR3 loop is CASSSGGGDEQYF. DNA for the CDR3: TGTGCCAGCAGCTCAGGGGGTGGCGACGAGCAGTACTTC.

The rearrangement links TRBV5-6 to TRBJ1-5, with 8 bases lining up with TRBD1. Per the germline V gene, CDR1 is SGHDT and CDR2 is YYEEEE. V lost 1 base and J lost 7; bases outside the gene matches: 7. This CDR3 is built from 15 residues. In nucleotides, the CDR3 is TGTGCCAGCAGCTTGTCAGGGGGCATGAGGCAGCCCCAGCATTTT. Encoded protein: CASSLSGGMRQPQHF.

The chain couples TRBV24-1 to TRBJ2-3; 13 bases line up with TRBD2. J lost 4 bases, V lost 1 base, and 7 bases had no gene match. The CDR3 consists of 18 residues. Germline V gene data show CDR1 as KGHDR and CDR2 as SFDVKD. The CDR3 here is CATSDFPRTSGSADTQYF. The DNA for the CDR3 is TGTGCCACCAGTGATTTTCCTCGGACTAGCGGGAGCGCAGATACGCAGTATTTT.

This chain connects TRBV7-3 to TRBJ2-3; 7 nucleotides agree with TRBD1. Trimming took 3 bases from V and 4 from J; bases not matched to a gene: 4. CDR3 length: 14 amino acids. Per the germline V gene, CDR1 is SGHTA and CDR2 is FQGTGA. The CDR3 loop reads CASSFFTGADTQYF. The CDR3 bases are TGTGCCAGCAGCTTTTTTACAGGGGCAGATACGCAGTATTTT.

V gene TRBV12-3 or TRBV12-4 combines with J gene TRBJ1-2, with 10 bases fitting TRBD1. The CDR3 totals 14 residues. V shed 7 bases, J shed 5 bases, and the junction held 7 bases outside the gene matches. CDR3 sequence: CASIPGQGSYGYTF. CDR3 DNA: TGTGCCAGCATCCCGGGACAGGGGAGTTATGGCTACACCTTC.

This clonotype was counted a few times. The J gene is TRBJ2-2, the V gene TRBV10-3; 8 bases fit TRBD2. Germline CDR1 and CDR2: ENHRY and SYGVKD. V gave up 7 bases and J gave up 1 base; unmatched junction bases: 5. CDR3 length: 15 amino acids. This CDR3 reads CAIKPGLENTGELFF. Written as DNA, the CDR3 is TGTGCCATCAAACCGGGACTAGAGAACACCGGGGAGCTGTTTTTT.

There are a few counts of this clonotype. V is TRBV5-1 and J is TRBJ1-5; 9 bases are shared with TRBD1. The CDR3 sequence is 15 residues long. CDR1 is SGHRS, CDR2 YFSETQ, per germline. With 4 bases clipped from V and 4 bases from J, the junction kept 6 bases outside the gene matches. The CDR3 region is CASSPGTGHNQPQHF. The CDR3, as DNA: TGCGCCAGCAGCCCCGGGACAGGGCATAATCAGCCCCAGCATTTT.

The genes are TRBV6-2 or TRBV6-3 and TRBJ2-1; 10 positions match TRBD1. V lost 4 bases and J lost 6; bases outside the gene matches: 3. The CDR3 consists of 14 residues. Germline V gene sequence: CDR1 MNHEY, CDR2 SVGEGT. The CDR3 DNA sequence: TGTGCCAGCAGTTTGGGGACAGGGGTCAATGAGCAGTTCTTC. It codes for CASSLGTGVNEQFF.

V usage is TRBV25-1 and J usage is TRBJ2-3; 11 bases are a match to TRBD2. The CDR3 spans 15 residues. With 8 bases clipped from V and 1 base from J, the junction kept 5 bases outside the gene matches. CDR1 is MGHDK, CDR2 SYGVNS, per germline. The CDR3 loop reads CASDTSGGRTDTQYF. For the CDR3, the DNA is TGTGCCAGCGATACTAGCGGGGGTCGCACAGATACGCAGTATTTT.

The chain recombines TRBV11-2 with TRBJ1-4; 9 bases match TRBD1. In germline, CDR1 is SGHAT, CDR2 FQNNGV. This CDR3 is built from 15 residues. With V trimmed by 5 bases and J by 8 bases, 9 bases remained unmatched. CDR3 sequence: CASSQDRGSSEKLFF. The CDR3 nucleotides are TGTGCCAGCAGCCAGGACAGGGGTTCGAGCGAAAAACTGTTTTTT.

The chain employs TRBV12-3 or TRBV12-4 and TRBJ1-1; D might be TRBD1 (6 bases). Trimming removed 3 bases from V and 5 bases from J, with 13 bases in between. The CDR3 runs 14 residues. CDR3 sequence (DNA): TGTGCCAGCAGTTTCGGCAGGGGCAGTACTGAAGCTTTCTTT. Translation: CASSFGRGSTEAFF.

This chain links TRBV5-5 with TRBJ2-5; tentatively, D is TRBD2 (5 bases). Germline-derived CDR1 and CDR2 are SGHKS and YYEKEE (reference sequence). Trimming took 1 base from V and 3 from J, leaving 7 bases between them. The CDR3 sequence is 13 residues long. CDR3 sequence (DNA): TGTGCCAGCAGCTTGTACGGGAAAGAGACCCAGTACTTC. It yields the protein CASSLYGKETQYF.

This clonotype was counted only a few times. The chain combines TRBV19 with TRBJ2-7, with 9 bases identical to TRBD1. The length of the CDR3 is 13 residues. CDR1 and CDR2 (germline): LNHDA, SQIVND (reference sequence). The V segment lost 6 bases and the J segment 6 bases; nucleotides outside the gene matches: 6. The CDR3, as DNA: TGTGCCAGTAGCGGACAGGGGCGGGCCGAGCAGTACTTC. Protein sequence: CASSGQGRAEQYF.

The chain combines TRBV4-3 with TRBJ2-1; D remains ambiguous. The CDR3 loop spans 15 amino acids. Germline lookup yields CDR1 LGHNA and CDR2 YSLEER. V was clipped by 0 bases and J by 7 bases, with 13 bases between them. The DNA for the CDR3 is TGCGCCAGCAGCCAAGATCATGTAGGAGAGAATGAGCAGTTCTTC. Protein: CASSQDHVGENEQFF.

This chain joins TRBV5-1 and TRBJ2-3; the D call may be TRBD1 or TRBD2 (6 bases each). CDR1 and CDR2 from the germline V gene are SGHRS and YFSETQ. The CDR3 loop spans 15 amino acids. Trimming stripped 5 bases from V and 4 bases from J, with 17 bases between. The CDR3 nucleotides read TGCGCCAGCAGAAGGACGGGGGCCTCGGCAGATACGCAGTATTTT. This codes for CASRRTGASADTQYF.

The rearrangement joins TRBV14 to TRBJ2-7; 8 bases map to TRBD1. Germline CDR1 SGHDN, CDR2 FVKESK. Losses at the gene ends were 1 base for V and 2 bases for J; bases not matched to a gene: 4. The CDR3 is 15 residues long. DNA for the CDR3: TGTGCCAGCAGCCAAGGGACAGGGTTCACCTACGAGCAGTACTTC. Translating it yields CASSQGTGFTYEQYF.

V usage is TRBV6-8 and J usage is TRBJ2-3, with TRBD2 matching over 8 bases. Germline values: CDR1 MNHGY, CDR2 SAAAGT. The length of the CDR3 is 17 residues. V trimming: 3 bases; J trimming: 0 bases; junction bases outside the gene matches: 8. CDR3 residues: CASSYERERRSTDTQYF. The CDR3 coding sequence is TGTGCCAGCAGTTATGAGCGGGAGCGAAGGAGCACAGATACGCAGTATTTT.

The sample holds a few counts of this clonotype. The V call is TRBV12-3 or TRBV12-4, the J call TRBJ2-5; D is ambiguous. V was clipped by 0 bases and J by 2 bases, with 7 bases between them. CDR3 length equals 14 residues. CDR3 nucleotides: TGTGCCAGCAGTTTAGCGCCTATTCAAGAGACCCAGTACTTC. Amino acid sequence: CASSLAPIQETQYF.